Sample share makes the clone carrying this T cell receptor (beta chain) medium-sized (0.01 to 0.1%). Antigen unknown. Reverse transcription used 500 to 550 ng RNA and constant-region primers for alpha and beta. Alpha and beta chain libraries were made separately by chain-specific third strand synthesis with multiplexing indices. One primer pair amplified all rearrangements per chain; each cDNA got molecular barcodes. TCRdb re-analysed the 5' RACE reads in MiXCR, keeping a single row per CDR3 protein. The sample gives 8,100 or so distinct CDR3 sequences, approximately 9% of which show up once; about a sixth is in the top ten. No cell fractionation was done, so the repertoire covers all unsorted peripheral blood T cells. The sample comes from a study of HIV-infected patients and healthy controls. Study-level findings and limits: The diversity differences were not explained by slight age and sex differences between study cohorts.

The CDR3 contains 16 residues. Germline values: CDR1 DFQATT, CDR2 SNEGSKA (reference sequence). V dropped 1 base and J dropped 2; count of bases not matched to a gene: 7. The sample consisted of blood, taken before antiretroviral therapy. The gene calls are TRBV20-1 and TRBJ2-7; TRBD1 agrees at 11 bases. This receptor was obtained from an adult with HIV infection. CDR3 bases: TGCAGTGCTAGAGGGACAGGGGGCGAAATACCCTACGAGCAGTACTTC. Amino acid sequence: CSARGTGGEIPYEQYF.